The source of this T cell receptor beta chain is a study of read filtering for tumor transcriptome and immune sequencing. Study-wide background: 8 or 9 patients were R-ISS I, approximately 15 were R-ISS II, more than five were R-ISS III. Transcriptome libraries were built from DNase-treated RNA.

Broader study findings: Dropping single-read clonotypes raised IR-seq and RNA-seq shared-clonotype correlation.

Molecular barcoded adaptors covering alpha/delta and beta/gamma chains were used on roughly 400 ng RNA. One entry per CDR3 protein results from TCRdb running MiXCR on the reads. The sample consists of roughly 49,000 distinct CDR3 sequences, around 20% of them appearing once. The CDR3 consists of 14 residues. Trimming took off 3 bases at V and 0 bases at J, with 8 bases between the two ends. Germline CDR1 LNHDA, CDR2 SQIVND (reference sequence). This clonotype was counted ten times or more. Its specificity is not known. The chain has TRBV19 and TRBJ2-5, with a weak D call TRBD1 (6 bases). Sequenced sample: a population of CD138-negative cells sorted from bone marrow. The clonotype originates from a donor aged 40 or older with multiple myeloma. As DNA, the CDR3 is TGTGCCAGTAGTATCCAGGGGTACCAAGAGACCCAGTACTTC. It codes for CASSIQGYQETQYF.